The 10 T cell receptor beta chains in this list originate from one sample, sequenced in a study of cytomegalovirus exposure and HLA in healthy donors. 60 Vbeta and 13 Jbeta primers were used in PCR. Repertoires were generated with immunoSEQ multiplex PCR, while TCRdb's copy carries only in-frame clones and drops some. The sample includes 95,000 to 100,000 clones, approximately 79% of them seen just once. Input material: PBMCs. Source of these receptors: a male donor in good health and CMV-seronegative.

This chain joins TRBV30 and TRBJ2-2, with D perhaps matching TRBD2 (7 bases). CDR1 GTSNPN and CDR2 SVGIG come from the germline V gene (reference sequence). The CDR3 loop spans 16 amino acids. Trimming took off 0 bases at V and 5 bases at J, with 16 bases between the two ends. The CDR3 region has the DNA TGTGCCTGGAGTGTACTGGGGGGGCCGGGGACCGGGGAGCTGTTTTTT. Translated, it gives CAWSVLGGPGTGELFF.

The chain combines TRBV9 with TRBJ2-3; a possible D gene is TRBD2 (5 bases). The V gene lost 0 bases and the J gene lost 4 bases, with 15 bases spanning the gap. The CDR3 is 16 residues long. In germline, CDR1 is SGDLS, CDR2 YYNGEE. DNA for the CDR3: TGTGCCAGCAGCGTAGGACTAACGAGAGTCTCAGATACGCAGTATTTT. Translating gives CASSVGLTRVSDTQYF.

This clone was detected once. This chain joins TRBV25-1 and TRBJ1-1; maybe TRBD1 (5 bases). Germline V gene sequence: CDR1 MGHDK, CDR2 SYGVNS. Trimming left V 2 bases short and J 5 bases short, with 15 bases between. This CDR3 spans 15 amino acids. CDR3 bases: TGTGCCAGCAGTGAAGTAGGAGGGACTTGGACTGAAGCTTTCTTT. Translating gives CASSEVGGTWTEAFF.

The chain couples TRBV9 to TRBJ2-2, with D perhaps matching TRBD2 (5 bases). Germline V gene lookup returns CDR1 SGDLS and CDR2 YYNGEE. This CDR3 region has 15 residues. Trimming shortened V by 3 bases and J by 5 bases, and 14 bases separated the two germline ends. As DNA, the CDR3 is TGTGCCAGCAGCGCCCACCCAGGCGGGACCGGGGAGCTGTTTTTT. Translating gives CASSAHPGGTGELFF. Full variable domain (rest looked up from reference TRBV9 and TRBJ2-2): DSGVTQTPKHLITATGQRVTLRCSPRSGDLSVYWYQQSLDQGLQFLIQYYNGEERAKGNILERFSAQQFPDLHSELNLSSLELGDSALYFCASSAHPGGTGELFFGEGSRLTVL.

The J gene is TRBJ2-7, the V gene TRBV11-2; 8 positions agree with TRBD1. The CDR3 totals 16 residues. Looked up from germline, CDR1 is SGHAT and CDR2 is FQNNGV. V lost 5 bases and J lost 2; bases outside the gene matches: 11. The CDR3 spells CASSRGSETGAYEQYF. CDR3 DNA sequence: TGTGCCAGCAGCCGGGGGTCAGAGACAGGGGCCTACGAGCAGTACTTC. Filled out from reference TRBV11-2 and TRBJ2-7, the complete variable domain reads EAGVAQSPRYKIIEKRQSVAFWCNPISGHATLYWYQQILGQGPKLLIQFQNNGVVDDSQLPKDRFSAERLKGVDSTLKIQPAKLEDSAVYLCASSRGSETGAYEQYFGPGTRLTVT.

CDR3 loop: CASSKPGLAYEQYF. CDR3 in DNA: TGTGCCAGCAGTAAACCGGGACTAGCCTACGAGCAGTACTTC. V and J are TRBV6-5 and TRBJ2-7, with TRBD2 matching 8 bases. Germline assignment: CDR1 MNHEY and CDR2 SVGAGI. The CDR3 runs to 14 residues. V shed 5 bases and J 2 bases; nucleotides not matched to a gene: 5.

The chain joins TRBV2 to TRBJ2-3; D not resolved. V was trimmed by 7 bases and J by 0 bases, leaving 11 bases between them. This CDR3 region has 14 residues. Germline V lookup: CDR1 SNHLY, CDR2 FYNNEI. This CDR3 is CASTEMASTDTQYF. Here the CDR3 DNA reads TGTGCCAGCACCGAAATGGCTAGCACAGATACGCAGTATTTT.

This chain's CDR3 is CASSSLRDGTGELFF. CDR3 nucleotides: TGTGCCAGCAGCTCCTTACGGGATGGCACCGGGGAGCTGTTTTTT. This chain joins TRBV7-9 and TRBJ2-2, with D perhaps matching TRBD2 (5 bases). The CDR3 runs to 15 residues. Germline loops: CDR1 SEHNR, CDR2 FQNEAQ (reference sequence). The ends were cut back, 4 bases at V and 4 bases at J, with 13 bases in the middle.

The CDR3 nucleotides are TGTGCCAGCAGGTCGAGGGGGCCGGTAAGTCGGACTGAAGCTTTCTTT. It codes for CASRSRGPVSRTEAFF. The chain joins TRBV28 to TRBJ1-1, with 7 bases fitting TRBD1. The ends lost 6 bases at V and 5 bases at J; junction bases unmatched: 15. Germline V lookup: CDR1 MDHEN, CDR2 SYDVKM. The CDR3 is 16 residues long.

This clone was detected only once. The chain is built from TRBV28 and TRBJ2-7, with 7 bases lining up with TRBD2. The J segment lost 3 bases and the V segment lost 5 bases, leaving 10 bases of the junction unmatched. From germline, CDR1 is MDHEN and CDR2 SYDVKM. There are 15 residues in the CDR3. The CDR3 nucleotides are TGTGCCAGCAGTGCTACTAGCGATTCGTACTACGAGCAGTACTTC. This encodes CASSATSDSYYEQYF.